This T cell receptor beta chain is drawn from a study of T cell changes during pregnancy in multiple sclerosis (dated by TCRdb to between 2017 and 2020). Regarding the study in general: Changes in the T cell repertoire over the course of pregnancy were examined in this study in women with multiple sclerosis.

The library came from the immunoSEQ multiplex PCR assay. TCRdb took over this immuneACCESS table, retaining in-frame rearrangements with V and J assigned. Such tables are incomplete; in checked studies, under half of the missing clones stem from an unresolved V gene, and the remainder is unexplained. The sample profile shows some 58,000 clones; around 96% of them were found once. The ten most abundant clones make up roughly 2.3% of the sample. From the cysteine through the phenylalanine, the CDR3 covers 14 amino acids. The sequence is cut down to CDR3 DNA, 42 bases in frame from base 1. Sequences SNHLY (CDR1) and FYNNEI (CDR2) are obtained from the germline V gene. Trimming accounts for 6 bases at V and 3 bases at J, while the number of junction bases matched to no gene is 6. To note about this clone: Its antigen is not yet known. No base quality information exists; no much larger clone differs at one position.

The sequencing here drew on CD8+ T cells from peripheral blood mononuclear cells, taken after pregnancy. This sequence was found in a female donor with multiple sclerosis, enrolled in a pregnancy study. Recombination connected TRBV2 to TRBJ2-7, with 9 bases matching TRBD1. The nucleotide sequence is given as TGTGCCAGCAGATCTTGGACAGGGGACTACGAGCAGTACTTC. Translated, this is CASRSWTGDYEQYF.